This T cell receptor (beta chain) was captured by sequencing in a study of T cells after yellow fever vaccination (dated by TCRdb to between 2018 and 2021). Regarding the complete study: The SMART-Seq v4 Ultra Low Input RNA kit was used to prepare libraries from fractions with low cell numbers. Two healthy male donors, one aged 18 to 29 and one aged 30 to 40 years, made up the cohort. Blood was drawn at multiple timepoints before and after primary and secondary immunization, with bulk PBMC replicates and cell subsets isolated. To track T-cell clones before and after primary and booster YFV17D yellow fever vaccination, bulk TCR alpha and beta repertoires were sequenced longitudinally. What the research found in general, with its limitations: A small share of clonotypes was detected in both CD4 and CD8 compartments, with the overlap likely arising from convergent recombination. Because the study included only two donors, the extent to which the findings can be generalized is limited. The secondary T-cell response was weaker than the primary response but faster, peaking on day 5 instead of day 15. After the booster, most clones that had expanded after primary vaccination were detected again (approximately 97% of CD4 and around nine tenths of CD8), suggesting broad maintenance of memory. Computational filtering was needed because FACS-sorted repertoires could contain abundant contaminating clonotypes from the bulk population.

The label giving this sample's treatment or condition can be read as: live attenuated yellow fever vaccine strain. PBMCs were isolated from peripheral blood using a standard Ficoll-Paque protocol. Dynabeads CD4 and CD8 positive selection kits were used to isolate the CD4 and CD8 T-cell fractions. TriZol was used to extract RNA from bulk PBMCs, CD4 and CD8 fractions, and dextramer-positive and dextramer-negative fractions. TCR cDNA was synthesized by 5'RACE template switching, which introduced a universal primer site and unique molecular identifiers. Priming of cDNA synthesis was performed from both the TCR alpha and TCR beta constant segments. Library amplification involved two PCR steps, and the second step added sample barcodes and sequencing adapters. Libraries were sequenced on Illumina HiSeq 2500 (2x100 bp) or NovaSeq (2x150 bp). Per the original workflow: Demultiplexing of reads and collapsing into UMI consensus sequences were performed with MIGEC, and V(D)J alignment was carried out with MiXCR. Using edgeR on replicate PBMC samples, clonotypes were called vaccine-responding if FDR was below 0.01 and the log2 fold change was above 5 up to day 15. Bulk clonotypes were assigned CD4 or CD8 identity according to which sequenced CD4 or CD8 repertoire held them at higher abundance. TCRdb trimmed public reads at Q25 via fastp, called clones via MiXCR and kept in-frame beta chains. All rows with the same CDR3 protein become a single entry with the most common DNA and genes. The V and J calls and clone size are TCRdb's, not the authors'. The sample yields about 260,000 distinct CDR3 sequences; 13% were counted once. Of the sample, around 0.55% falls within the top ten clones.

This clonotype was recorded at least ten times. Its antigen is still unknown. Base qualities are missing; no much larger clone stands one base away. The V end loses 6 bases and the J end loses 0 bases, and a stretch of 11 bases separates them. The CDR3, from cysteine to phenylalanine, totals 13 residues. The kept DNA is CDR3 alone, 39 bases in frame from the first base. CDR1 and CDR2 (DFQATT, SNEGSKA) derive from the germline V gene (reference sequence). The TCR originated in a man under 40 who received the YFV17D yellow fever vaccine. This receptor chain uses TRBV20-1 and TRBJ1-1, with the D gene uncertain. Specimen: CD4+ T cells sorted from PBMCs, collected 45 days after the yellow fever booster vaccination. At the DNA level, the sequence is TGCAGTGCCGCGACCGGGGTGAACACTGAAGCTTTCTTT. Translated, this gives CSAATGVNTEAFF.